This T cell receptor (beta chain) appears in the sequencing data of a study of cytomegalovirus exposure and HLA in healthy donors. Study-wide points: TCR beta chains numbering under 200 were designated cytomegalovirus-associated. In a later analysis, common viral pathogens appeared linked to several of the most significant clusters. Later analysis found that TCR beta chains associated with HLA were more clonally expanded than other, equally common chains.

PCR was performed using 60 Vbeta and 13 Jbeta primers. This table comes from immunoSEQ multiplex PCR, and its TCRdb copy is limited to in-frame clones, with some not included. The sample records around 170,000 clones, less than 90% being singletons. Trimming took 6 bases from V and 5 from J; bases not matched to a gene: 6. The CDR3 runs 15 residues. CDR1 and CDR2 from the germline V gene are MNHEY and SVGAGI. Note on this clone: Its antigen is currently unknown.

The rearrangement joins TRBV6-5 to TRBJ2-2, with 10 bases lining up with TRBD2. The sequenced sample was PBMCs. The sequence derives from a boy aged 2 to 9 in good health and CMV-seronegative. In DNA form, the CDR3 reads TGTGCCAGCAGGGGACTAGCGCTTAATACCGGGGAGCTGTTTTTT. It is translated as CASRGLALNTGELFF.